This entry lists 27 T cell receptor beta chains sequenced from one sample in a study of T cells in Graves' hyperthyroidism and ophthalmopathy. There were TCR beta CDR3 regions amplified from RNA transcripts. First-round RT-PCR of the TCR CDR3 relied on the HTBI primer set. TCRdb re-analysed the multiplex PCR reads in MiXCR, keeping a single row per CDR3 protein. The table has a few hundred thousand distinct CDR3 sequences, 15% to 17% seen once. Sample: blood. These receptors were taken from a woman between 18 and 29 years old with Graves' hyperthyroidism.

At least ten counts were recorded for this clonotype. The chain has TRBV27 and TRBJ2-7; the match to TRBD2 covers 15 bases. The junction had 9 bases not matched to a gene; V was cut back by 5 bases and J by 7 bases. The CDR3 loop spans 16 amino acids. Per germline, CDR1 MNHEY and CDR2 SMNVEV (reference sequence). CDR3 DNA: TGTGCCAGCAGTCCGACCGGACTAGCGGGAGGGGGAGAGCAGTACTTC. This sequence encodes CASSPTGLAGGGEQYF.

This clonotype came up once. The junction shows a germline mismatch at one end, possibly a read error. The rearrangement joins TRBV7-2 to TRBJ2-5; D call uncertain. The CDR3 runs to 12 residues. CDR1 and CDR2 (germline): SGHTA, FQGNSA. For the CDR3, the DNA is TGTGCCAGCATCTTACGCCGGAAGACCCAGTACTTC. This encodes CASILRRKTQYF.

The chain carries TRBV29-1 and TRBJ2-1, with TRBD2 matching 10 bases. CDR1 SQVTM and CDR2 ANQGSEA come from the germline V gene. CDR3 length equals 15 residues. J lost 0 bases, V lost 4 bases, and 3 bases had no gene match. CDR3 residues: CSVVGLAPSYNEQFF. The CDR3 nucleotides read TGCAGCGTTGTGGGACTAGCGCCCTCCTACAATGAGCAGTTCTTC.

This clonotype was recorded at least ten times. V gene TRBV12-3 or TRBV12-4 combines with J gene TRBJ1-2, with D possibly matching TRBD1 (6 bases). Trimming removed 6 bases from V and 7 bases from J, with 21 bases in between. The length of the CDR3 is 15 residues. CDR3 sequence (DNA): TGTGCCAGCAGCATCGGGACAAGGTGGTTTGGTGGCTACACCTTC. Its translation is CASSIGTRWFGGYTF.

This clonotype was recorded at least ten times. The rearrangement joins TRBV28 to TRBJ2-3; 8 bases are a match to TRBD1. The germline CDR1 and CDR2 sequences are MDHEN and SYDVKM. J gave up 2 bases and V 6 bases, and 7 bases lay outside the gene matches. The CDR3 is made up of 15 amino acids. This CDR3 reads CASSLGQGVTDTQYF. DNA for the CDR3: TGTGCCAGCAGCCTCGGACAGGGCGTCACAGATACGCAGTATTTT.

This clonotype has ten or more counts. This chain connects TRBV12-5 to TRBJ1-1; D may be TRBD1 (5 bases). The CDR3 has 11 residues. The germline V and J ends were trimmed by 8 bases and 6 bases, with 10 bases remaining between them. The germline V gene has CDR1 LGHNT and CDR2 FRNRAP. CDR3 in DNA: TGTGCTAGTCTCGGGGCTTCTGAAGCTTTCTTT. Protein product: CASLGASEAFF.

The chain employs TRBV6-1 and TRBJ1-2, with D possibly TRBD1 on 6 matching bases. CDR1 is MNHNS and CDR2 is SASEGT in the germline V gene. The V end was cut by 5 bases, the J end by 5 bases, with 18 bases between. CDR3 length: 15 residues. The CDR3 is CASSPNSDRFYGYTF. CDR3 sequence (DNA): TGTGCCAGCAGTCCCAACTCCGACAGGTTTTATGGCTACACCTTC.

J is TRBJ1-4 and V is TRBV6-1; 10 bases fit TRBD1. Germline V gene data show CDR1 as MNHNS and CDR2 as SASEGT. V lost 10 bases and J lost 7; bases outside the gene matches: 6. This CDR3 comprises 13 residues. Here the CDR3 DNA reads TGTGCCATCCAGCGGGACAGGGGTGAAAAACTGTTTTTT. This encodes CAIQRDRGEKLFF.

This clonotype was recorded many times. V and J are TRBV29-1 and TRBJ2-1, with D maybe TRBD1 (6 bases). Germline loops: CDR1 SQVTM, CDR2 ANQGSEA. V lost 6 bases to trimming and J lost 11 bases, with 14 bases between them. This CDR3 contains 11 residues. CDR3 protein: CSVLRDMKQFF. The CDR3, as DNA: TGCAGCGTCCTAAGGGACATGAAGCAGTTCTTC.

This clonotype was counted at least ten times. As DNA, the CDR3 is TGTGCCAGCAGTACGGACGTGGGTGCCCTCACCTATAATTCACCCCTCCACTTT. Its protein is CASSTDVGALTYNSPLHF. The rearrangement uses TRBV6-1 and TRBJ1-6; no clear D. CDR3 length: 18 residues. Per germline, CDR1 MNHNS and CDR2 SASEGT. The germline V and J ends were trimmed by 5 bases and 2 bases, with 19 bases remaining between them.

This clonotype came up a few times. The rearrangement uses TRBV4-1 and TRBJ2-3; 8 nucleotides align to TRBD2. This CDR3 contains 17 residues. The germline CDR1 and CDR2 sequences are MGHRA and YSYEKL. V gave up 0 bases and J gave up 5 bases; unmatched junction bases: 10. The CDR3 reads CASSQDTAGGALDTQYF. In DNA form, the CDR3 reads TGCGCCAGCAGCCAAGATACGGCGGGGGGCGCGTTAGATACGCAGTATTTT.

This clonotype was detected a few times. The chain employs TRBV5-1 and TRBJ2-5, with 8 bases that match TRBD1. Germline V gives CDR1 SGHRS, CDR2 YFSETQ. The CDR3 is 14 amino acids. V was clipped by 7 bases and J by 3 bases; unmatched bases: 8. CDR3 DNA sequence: TGCGCCAGCGGCCCTCGGACAGGGAAAGAGACCCAGTACTTC. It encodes CASGPRTGKETQYF.

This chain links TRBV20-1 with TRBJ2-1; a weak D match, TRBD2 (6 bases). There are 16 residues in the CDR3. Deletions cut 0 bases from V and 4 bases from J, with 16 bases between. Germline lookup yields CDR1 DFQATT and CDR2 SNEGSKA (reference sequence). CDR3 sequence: CSARDNGEAEYNEQFF. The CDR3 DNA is TGCAGTGCTAGAGATAACGGGGAGGCGGAGTACAATGAGCAGTTCTTC.

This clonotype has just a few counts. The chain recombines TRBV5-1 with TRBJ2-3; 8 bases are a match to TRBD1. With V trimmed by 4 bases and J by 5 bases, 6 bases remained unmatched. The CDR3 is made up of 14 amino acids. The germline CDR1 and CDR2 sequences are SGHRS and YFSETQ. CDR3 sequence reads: CASSPLTGGDTQYF. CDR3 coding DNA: TGCGCCAGCAGCCCCTTAACAGGGGGAGATACGCAGTATTTT.

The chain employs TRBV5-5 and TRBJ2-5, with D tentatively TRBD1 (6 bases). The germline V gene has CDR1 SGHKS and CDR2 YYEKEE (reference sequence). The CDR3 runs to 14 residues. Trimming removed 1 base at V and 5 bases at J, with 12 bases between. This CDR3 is CASSLSQGSETQYF. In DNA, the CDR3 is TGTGCCAGCAGCTTGTCCCAGGGGTCGGAGACCCAGTACTTC.

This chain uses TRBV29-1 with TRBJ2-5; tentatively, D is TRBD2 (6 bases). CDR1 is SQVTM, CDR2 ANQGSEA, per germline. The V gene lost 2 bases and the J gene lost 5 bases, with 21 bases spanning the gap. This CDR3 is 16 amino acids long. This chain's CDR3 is CSVEFGGTTLGETQYF. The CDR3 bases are TGCAGCGTTGAATTCGGCGGGACCACCCTAGGGGAGACCCAGTACTTC.

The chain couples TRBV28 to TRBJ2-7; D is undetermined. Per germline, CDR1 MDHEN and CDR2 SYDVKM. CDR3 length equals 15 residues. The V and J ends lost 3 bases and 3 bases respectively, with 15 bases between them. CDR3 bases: TGTGCCAGCAGTTTTGTGGACGGAAGACTCTACGAGCAGTACTTC. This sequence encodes CASSFVDGRLYEQYF.

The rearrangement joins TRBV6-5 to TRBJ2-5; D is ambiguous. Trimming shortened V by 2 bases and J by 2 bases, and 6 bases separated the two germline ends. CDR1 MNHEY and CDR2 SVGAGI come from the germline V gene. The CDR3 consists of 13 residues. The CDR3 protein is CASSYPVQETQYF. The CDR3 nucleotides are TGTGCCAGCAGTTACCCTGTACAAGAGACCCAGTACTTC.

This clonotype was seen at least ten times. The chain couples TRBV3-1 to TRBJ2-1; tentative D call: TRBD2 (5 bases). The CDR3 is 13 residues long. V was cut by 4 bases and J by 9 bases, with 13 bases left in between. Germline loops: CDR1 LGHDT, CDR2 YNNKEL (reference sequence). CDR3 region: CASSLFGGPEQFF. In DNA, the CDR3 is TGTGCCAGCAGCCTATTCGGCGGGCCTGAGCAGTTCTTC.

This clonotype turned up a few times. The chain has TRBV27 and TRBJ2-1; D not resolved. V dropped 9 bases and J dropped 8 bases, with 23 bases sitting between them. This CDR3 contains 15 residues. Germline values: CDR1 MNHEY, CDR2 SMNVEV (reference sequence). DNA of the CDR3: TGTGCCAGTAATACTCCCGGACCGCACTTCTATGAGCAGTTCTTC. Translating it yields CASNTPGPHFYEQFF.

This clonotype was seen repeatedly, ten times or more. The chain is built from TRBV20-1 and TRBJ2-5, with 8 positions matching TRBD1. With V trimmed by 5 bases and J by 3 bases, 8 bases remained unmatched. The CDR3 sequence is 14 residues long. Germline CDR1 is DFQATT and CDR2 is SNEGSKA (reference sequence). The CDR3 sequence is CSAGSTGAEETQYF. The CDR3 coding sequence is TGCAGTGCTGGATCGACAGGGGCAGAAGAGACCCAGTACTTC.

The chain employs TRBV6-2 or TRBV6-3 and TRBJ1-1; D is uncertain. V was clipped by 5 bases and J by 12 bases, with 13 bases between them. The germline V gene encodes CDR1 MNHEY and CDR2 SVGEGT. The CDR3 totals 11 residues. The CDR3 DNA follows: TGTGCCAGCAGTGCGTTGAGCTTTTCTTTCTTT. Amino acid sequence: CASSALSFSFF.

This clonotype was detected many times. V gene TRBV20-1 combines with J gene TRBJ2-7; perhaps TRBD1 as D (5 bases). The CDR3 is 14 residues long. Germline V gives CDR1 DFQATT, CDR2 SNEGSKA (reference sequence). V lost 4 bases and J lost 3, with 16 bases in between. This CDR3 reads CSAKTMDILYEQYF. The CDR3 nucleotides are TGCAGTGCTAAAACCATGGACATTCTCTACGAGCAGTACTTC.

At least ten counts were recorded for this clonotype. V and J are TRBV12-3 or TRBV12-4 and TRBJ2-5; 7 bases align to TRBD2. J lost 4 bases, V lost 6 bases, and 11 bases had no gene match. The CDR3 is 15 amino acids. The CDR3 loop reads CASSPTGGSGETQYF. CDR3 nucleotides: TGTGCCAGCAGCCCTACTGGCGGGAGTGGAGAGACCCAGTACTTC.

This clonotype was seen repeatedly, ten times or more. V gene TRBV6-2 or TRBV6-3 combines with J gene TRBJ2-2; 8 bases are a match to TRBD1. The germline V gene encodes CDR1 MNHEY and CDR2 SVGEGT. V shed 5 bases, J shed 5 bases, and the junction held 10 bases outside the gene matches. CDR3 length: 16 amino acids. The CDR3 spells CASSLDRGRETGELFF. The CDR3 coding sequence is TGTGCCAGCAGTCTCGACAGGGGCCGAGAAACCGGGGAGCTGTTTTTT.

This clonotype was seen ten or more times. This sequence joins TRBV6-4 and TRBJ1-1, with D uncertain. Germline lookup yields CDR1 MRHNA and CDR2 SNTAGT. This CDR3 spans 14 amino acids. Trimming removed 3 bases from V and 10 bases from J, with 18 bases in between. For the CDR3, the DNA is TGTGCCAGCAGTGAGACCGACGACGCAAGTGGAGCTTTCTTT. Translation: CASSETDDASGAFF.

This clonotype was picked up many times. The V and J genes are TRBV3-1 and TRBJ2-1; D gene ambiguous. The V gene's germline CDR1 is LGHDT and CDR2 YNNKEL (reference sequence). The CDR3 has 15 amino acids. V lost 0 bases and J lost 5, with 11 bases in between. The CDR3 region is CASSQDTARNNEQFF. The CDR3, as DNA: TGTGCCAGCAGCCAAGATACAGCTAGAAACAATGAGCAGTTCTTC.